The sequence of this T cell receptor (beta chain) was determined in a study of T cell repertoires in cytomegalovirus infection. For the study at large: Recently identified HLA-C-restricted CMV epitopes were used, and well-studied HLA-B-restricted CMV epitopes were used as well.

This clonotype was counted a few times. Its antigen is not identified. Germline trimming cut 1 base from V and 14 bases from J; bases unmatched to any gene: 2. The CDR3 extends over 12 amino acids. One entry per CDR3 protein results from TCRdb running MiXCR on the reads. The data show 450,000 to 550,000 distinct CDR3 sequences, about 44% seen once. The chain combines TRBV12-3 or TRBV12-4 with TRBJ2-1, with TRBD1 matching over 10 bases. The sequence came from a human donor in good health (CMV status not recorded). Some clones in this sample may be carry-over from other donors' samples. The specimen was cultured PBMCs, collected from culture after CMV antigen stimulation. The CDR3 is CASSLGGTGEFF. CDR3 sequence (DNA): TGTGCCAGCAGTTTAGGAGGGACAGGGGAGTTCTTC.